The following is a T cell receptor (beta chain) sequence with its context. The data originate from a study of cytomegalovirus exposure and HLA in healthy donors. Germline V gene sequence: CDR1 MDHEN, CDR2 SYDVKM. This CDR3 contains 21 residues. With V trimmed by 3 bases and J by 0 bases, 15 bases remained unmatched. Repertoires were generated with immunoSEQ multiplex PCR, while TCRdb's copy carries only in-frame clones and drops some. Of tens of thousands of clones listed, less than 96% were seen once; the top ten hold 1.6%. The V call is TRBV28, the J call TRBJ2-4; 12 nucleotides line up with TRBD1. The sequence was obtained from a man aged 18 to 35 in good health and CMV-seropositive. The sequencing sample was made of PBMCs. The CDR3 DNA sequence: TGTGCCAGCAGTTTCCATTATGGTTGGGACAGGGGGCGGATAGCCAAAAACATTCAGTACTTC. It specifies CASSFHYGWDRGRIAKNIQYF.